There are a few counts of the clone carrying this T cell receptor (beta chain). In germline, CDR1 is MNHEY, CDR2 SMNVEV (reference sequence). V was clipped by 2 bases and J by 2 bases; unmatched bases: 7. The CDR3 has 17 amino acids. The library targeted TCRbeta and was prepared with unique molecular identifiers. Using its own MiXCR run on the PCR reads, TCRdb lists one record per CDR3 protein. The sample contains hundreds of thousands of distinct CDR3 sequences, 15% to 20% of which appear only once. The data originate from a study of T-cell reconstitution after alpha-beta-depleted transplantation in children.

The TCR sequence derives from a human donor who donated a stem cell graft to a child with acute myeloid leukemia. The sequences come from PBMCs from the stem cell graft donor, collected from the stem cell graft. The chain combines TRBV27 with TRBJ2-7, with 12 bases that match TRBD2. The chain's CDR3 is CASSLQVGLAGTYEQYF. CDR3 in DNA: TGTGCCAGCAGTTTACAAGTAGGACTAGCGGGGACCTACGAGCAGTACTTC.